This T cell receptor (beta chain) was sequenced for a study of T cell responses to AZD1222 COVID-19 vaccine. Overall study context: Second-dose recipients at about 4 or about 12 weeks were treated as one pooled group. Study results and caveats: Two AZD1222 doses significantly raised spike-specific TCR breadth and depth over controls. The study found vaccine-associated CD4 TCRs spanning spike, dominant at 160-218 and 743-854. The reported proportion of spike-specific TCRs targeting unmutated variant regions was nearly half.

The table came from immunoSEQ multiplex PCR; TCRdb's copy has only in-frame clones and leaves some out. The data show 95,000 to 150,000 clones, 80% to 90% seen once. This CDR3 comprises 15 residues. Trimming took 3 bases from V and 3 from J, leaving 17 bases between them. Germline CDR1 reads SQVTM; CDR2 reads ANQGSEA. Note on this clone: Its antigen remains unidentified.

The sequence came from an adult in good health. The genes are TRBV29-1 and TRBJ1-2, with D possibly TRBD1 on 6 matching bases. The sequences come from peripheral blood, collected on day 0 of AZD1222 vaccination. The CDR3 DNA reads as TGCAGCGTTGATACTACAAGGGGGGTAGACTATGGCTACACCTTC. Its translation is CSVDTTRGVDYGYTF. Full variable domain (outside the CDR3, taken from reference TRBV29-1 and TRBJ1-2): SAVISQKPSRDICQRGTSLTIQCQVDSQVTMMFWYRQQPGQSLTLIATANQGSEATYESGFVIDKFPISRPNLTFSTLTVSNMSPEDSSIYLCSVDTTRGVDYGYTFGSGTRLTVV.